The table lists the clone carrying this T cell receptor (beta chain) with many counts. The data stem from a study of T cell repertoires in cytomegalovirus infection. TCRdb used MiXCR to reprocess the reads, holding one entry per CDR3 protein. The sample yields around 290,000 distinct CDR3 sequences, about 26% seen once. CDR1 and CDR2 (germline): SGHTA, FQGNSA. V was trimmed by 0 bases and J by 1 base, leaving 9 bases between them. The CDR3 is 15 residues long. The rearrangement uses TRBV7-2 and TRBJ1-2; no firm D call. The sample was PBMCs. This receptor was taken from a human donor in good health (CMV status not recorded). Some clones in this sample may be carry-over from other donors' samples. The CDR3 DNA is TGTGCCAGCAGCTTAGCGGGAGGTCGTAACTATGGCTACACCTTC. Translation: CASSLAGGRNYGYTF.